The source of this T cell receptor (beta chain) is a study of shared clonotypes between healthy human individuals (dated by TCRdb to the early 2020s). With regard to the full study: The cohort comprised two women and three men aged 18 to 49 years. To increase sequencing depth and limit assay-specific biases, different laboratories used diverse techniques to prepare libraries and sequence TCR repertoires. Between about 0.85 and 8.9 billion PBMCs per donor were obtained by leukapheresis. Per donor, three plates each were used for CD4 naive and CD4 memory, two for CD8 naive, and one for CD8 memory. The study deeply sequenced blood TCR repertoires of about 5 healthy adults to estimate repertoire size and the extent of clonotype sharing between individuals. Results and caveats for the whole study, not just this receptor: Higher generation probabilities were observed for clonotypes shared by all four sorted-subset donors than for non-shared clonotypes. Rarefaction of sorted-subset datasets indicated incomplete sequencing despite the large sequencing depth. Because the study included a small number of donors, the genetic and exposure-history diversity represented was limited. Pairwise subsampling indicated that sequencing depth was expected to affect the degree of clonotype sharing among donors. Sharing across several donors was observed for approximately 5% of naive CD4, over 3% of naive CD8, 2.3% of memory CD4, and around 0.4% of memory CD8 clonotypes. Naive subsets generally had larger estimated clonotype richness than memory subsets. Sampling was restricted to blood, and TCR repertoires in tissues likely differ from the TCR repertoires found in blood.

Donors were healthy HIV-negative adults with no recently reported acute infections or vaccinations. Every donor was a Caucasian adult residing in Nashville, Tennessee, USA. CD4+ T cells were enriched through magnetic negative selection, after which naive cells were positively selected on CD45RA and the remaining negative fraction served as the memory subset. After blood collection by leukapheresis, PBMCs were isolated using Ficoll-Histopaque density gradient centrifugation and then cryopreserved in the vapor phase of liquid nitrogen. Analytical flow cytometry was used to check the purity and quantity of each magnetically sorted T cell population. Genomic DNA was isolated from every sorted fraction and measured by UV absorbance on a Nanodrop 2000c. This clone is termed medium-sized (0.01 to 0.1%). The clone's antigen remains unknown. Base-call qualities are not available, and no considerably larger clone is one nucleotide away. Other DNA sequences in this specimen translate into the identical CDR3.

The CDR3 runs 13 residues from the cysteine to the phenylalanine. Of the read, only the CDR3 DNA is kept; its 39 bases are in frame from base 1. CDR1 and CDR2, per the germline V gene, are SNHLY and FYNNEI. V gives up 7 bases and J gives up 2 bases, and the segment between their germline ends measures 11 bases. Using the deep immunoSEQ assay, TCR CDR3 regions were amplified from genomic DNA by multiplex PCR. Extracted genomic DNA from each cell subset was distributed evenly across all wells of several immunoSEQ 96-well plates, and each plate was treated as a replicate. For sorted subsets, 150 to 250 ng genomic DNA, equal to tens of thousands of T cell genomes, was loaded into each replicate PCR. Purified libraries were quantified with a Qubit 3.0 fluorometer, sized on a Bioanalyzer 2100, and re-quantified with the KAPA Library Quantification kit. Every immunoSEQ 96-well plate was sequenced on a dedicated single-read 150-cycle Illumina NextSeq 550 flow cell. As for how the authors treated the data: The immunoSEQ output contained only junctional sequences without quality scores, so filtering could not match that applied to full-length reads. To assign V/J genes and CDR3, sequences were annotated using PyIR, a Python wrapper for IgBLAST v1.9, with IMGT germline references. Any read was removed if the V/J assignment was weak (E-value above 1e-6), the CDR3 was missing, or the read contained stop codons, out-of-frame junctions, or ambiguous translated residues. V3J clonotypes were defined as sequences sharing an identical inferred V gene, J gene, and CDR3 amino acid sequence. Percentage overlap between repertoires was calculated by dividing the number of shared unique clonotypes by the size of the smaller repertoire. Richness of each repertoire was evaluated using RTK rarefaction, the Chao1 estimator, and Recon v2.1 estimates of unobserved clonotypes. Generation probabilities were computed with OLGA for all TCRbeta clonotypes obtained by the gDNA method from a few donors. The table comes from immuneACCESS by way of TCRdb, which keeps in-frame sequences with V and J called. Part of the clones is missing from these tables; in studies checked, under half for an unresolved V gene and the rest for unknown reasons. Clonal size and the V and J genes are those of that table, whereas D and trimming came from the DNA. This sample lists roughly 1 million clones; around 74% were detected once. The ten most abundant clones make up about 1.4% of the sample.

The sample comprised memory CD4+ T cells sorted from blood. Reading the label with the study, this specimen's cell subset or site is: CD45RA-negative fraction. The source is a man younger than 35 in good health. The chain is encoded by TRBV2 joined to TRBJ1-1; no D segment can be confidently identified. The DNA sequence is TGTGCCAGCACGTCAAGGGAAAACACTGAAGCTTTCTTT. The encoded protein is CASTSRENTEAFF.